The source of this T cell receptor (beta chain) is a study of beta chain features in type 1 diabetes. V was trimmed by 2 bases and J by 4 bases, leaving 6 bases between them. CDR1 and CDR2 (germline): SGHRS, YFSETQ. The CDR3 runs 12 residues. Naive, central memory, regulatory and stem cell-like memory cells within the CD4+ compartment were sorted using CD45RO/CCR7/CD25/CD127/CD95/CD27. Expressed TCRB transcripts were sequenced, since all the RNA that had been isolated was reverse transcribed. Clones were sequenced by immunoSEQ multiplex PCR, and TCRdb holds only the in-frame ones, with some missing. The table has 430,000 or so clones, roughly an eighth seen once. Whole-study results and caveats: Among all four CD4+ subsets, Type 1 diabetes patients had TCRB CDR3s that were moderately but significantly shorter. Here, the possible influence of HLA type (on TCRB rearrangement) remained unresolved.

This clone was seen a few times. Its antigen is not known. The chain couples TRBV5-1 to TRBJ2-5; no definite D call. This TCR was recovered from a woman aged 18 to 35 in good health. Sequences were obtained from naive CD4+ T cells from blood. In DNA form, the CDR3 reads TGCGCCAGCAGCTTACCCACAGAGACCCAGTACTTC. Amino acid sequence: CASSLPTETQYF.